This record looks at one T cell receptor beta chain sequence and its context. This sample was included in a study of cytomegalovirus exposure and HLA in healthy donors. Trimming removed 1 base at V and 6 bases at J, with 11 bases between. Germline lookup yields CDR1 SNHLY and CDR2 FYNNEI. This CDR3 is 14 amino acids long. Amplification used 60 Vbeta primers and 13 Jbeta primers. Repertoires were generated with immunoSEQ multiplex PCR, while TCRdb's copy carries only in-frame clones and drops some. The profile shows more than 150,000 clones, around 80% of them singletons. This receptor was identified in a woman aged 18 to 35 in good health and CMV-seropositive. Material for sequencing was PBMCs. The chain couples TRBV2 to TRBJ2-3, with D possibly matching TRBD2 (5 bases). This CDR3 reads CASSEVGGLDTQYF. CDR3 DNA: TGTGCCAGCAGTGAAGTTGGCGGGTTGGATACGCAGTATTTT.